Listed below are T cell receptor beta chains from one sample, sequenced in a study of T cells after yellow fever vaccination. From the 5' RACE reads, TCRdb called clonotypes with MiXCR, one entry per CDR3 protein. The sample records 300,000 to 400,000 distinct CDR3 sequences, over 8% being singletons. Sample: PBMCs, taken on the day of the first yellow fever vaccination. All receptors derive from a man between 18 and 35 years old who received the YFV17D yellow fever vaccine. Each CDR3 is given with its conserved first and last residue. Each record gives: clone size, J gene, D gene, V gene, CDR3 length, CDR3 protein, CDR3 DNA. The D gene is left open where the match is weak. The listing skips clone size in some rows; elsewhere it reads once, few, many or a size class.

clone_size: many
j_call: TRBJ2-3
d_call: TRBD2
v_call: TRBV4-3
cdr3_length: 15
cdr3_aa: CASSQDGGSTDTQYF
cdr3_nt: TGCGCCAGCAGCCAAGACGGGGGGAGCACAGATACGCAGTATTTT

clone_size: few
j_call: TRBJ2-1
d_call: TRBD2
v_call: TRBV4-1
cdr3_length: 16
cdr3_aa: CASSQRSGGGGYEQFF
cdr3_nt: TGCGCCAGCAGCCAAAGATCGGGCGGGGGGGGCTATGAGCAGTTCTTC

clone_size: few
j_call: TRBJ2-5
d_call: -
v_call: TRBV5-5
cdr3_length: 17
cdr3_aa: CASSLNPPRGTQETQYF
cdr3_nt: TGTGCCAGCAGCTTGAACCCTCCACGGGGGACACAAGAGACCCAGTACTTC

clone_size: many
j_call: TRBJ1-5
d_call: -
v_call: TRBV15
cdr3_length: 16
cdr3_aa: CATSRDRADSNQPQHF
cdr3_nt: TGTGCCACCAGCAGAGACAGAGCCGATAGCAATCAGCCCCAGCATTTT

clone_size: -
j_call: TRBJ2-5
d_call: -
v_call: TRBV25-1
cdr3_length: 15
cdr3_aa: CASSDLTDLQETQYF
cdr3_nt: TGTGCCAGCAGTGATCTGACCGACTTACAAGAGACCCAGTACTTC

clone_size: -
j_call: TRBJ2-5
d_call: -
v_call: TRBV5-1
cdr3_length: 13
cdr3_aa: CASSTGGQETQYF
cdr3_nt: TGCGCCAGCTCTACAGGTGGACAAGAGACCCAGTACTTC

clone_size: many
j_call: TRBJ1-1
d_call: -
v_call: TRBV18
cdr3_length: 13
cdr3_aa: CASSPGEVAEAFF
cdr3_nt: TGTGCCAGCTCACCAGGGGAGGTGGCTGAAGCTTTCTTT

clone_size: -
j_call: TRBJ2-1
d_call: TRBD1
v_call: TRBV5-1
cdr3_length: 15
cdr3_aa: CASSPGQGGGNEQFF
cdr3_nt: TGCGCCAGCAGCCCCGGACAGGGGGGGGGCAATGAGCAGTTCTTC

clone_size: -
j_call: TRBJ1-2
d_call: TRBD1
v_call: TRBV7-9
cdr3_length: 16
cdr3_aa: CASSLSTGDLLNGYTF
cdr3_nt: TGTGCCAGCAGCTTAAGTACAGGGGATCTCTTGAATGGCTACACCTTC

clone_size: many
j_call: TRBJ2-5
d_call: TRBD1
v_call: TRBV6-2/TRBV6-3
cdr3_length: 13
cdr3_aa: CASRRDSQETQYF
cdr3_nt: TGTGCCAGCAGGAGGGACAGCCAAGAGACCCAGTACTTC

clone_size: -
j_call: TRBJ1-5
d_call: TRBD1
v_call: TRBV4-1
cdr3_length: 19
cdr3_aa: CASSSLTGRDLFGNQPQHF
cdr3_nt: TGCGCCAGCAGCTCATTGACAGGGAGGGACCTGTTCGGCAATCAGCCCCAGCATTTT

clone_size: -
j_call: TRBJ1-1
d_call: -
v_call: TRBV7-9
cdr3_length: 13
cdr3_aa: CASTGTGRWRAFF
cdr3_nt: TGTGCCAGCACCGGAACGGGACGGTGGAGGGCTTTCTTT

clone_size: few
j_call: TRBJ2-5
d_call: TRBD2
v_call: TRBV5-1
cdr3_length: 15
cdr3_aa: CASKKSGGSQETQYF
cdr3_nt: TGCGCCAGCAAGAAGAGCGGGGGGTCTCAAGAGACCCAGTACTTC

clone_size: few
j_call: TRBJ2-2
d_call: -
v_call: TRBV6-2/TRBV6-3
cdr3_length: 17
cdr3_aa: CASSARGLAWGTGELFF
cdr3_nt: TGTGCCAGCAGTGCTCGGGGCCTAGCGTGGGGCACCGGGGAGCTGTTTTTT

clone_size: few
j_call: TRBJ2-1
d_call: -
v_call: TRBV19
cdr3_length: 16
cdr3_aa: CASSPPVFRSYNEQFF
cdr3_nt: TGTGCCAGTAGTCCACCCGTTTTTCGGTCCTACAATGAGCAGTTCTTC

clone_size: -
j_call: TRBJ1-2
d_call: TRBD1
v_call: TRBV6-5
cdr3_length: 13
cdr3_aa: CATSRDSFYGYTF
cdr3_nt: TGTGCCACCTCCCGGGACAGTTTTTATGGCTACACCTTC

clone_size: -
j_call: TRBJ1-1
d_call: -
v_call: TRBV10-3
cdr3_length: 15
cdr3_aa: CAISESTGAPTEAFF
cdr3_nt: TGTGCCATCAGTGAGTCGACCGGAGCCCCCACTGAAGCTTTCTTT

clone_size: few
j_call: TRBJ2-4
d_call: -
v_call: TRBV4-1
cdr3_length: 15
cdr3_aa: CASSPHGLAKNIQYF
cdr3_nt: TGCGCCAGCAGCCCACACGGTCTAGCCAAAAACATTCAGTACTTC

clone_size: few
j_call: TRBJ2-3
d_call: -
v_call: TRBV20-1
cdr3_length: 16
cdr3_aa: CSARDRLKGSTDTQYF
cdr3_nt: TGCAGTGCTAGAGATCGCCTCAAGGGGAGCACAGATACGCAGTATTTT

clone_size: many
j_call: TRBJ2-6
d_call: -
v_call: TRBV7-2
cdr3_length: 17
cdr3_aa: CASSLGGDWETANVLTF
cdr3_nt: TGTGCCAGCAGCTTAGGTGGGGACTGGGAAACGGCCAACGTCCTGACTTTC

clone_size: -
j_call: TRBJ2-2
d_call: -
v_call: TRBV6-2/TRBV6-3
cdr3_length: 15
cdr3_aa: CASSSYRSNTGELFF
cdr3_nt: TGTGCCAGCAGTAGCTACCGTTCGAACACCGGGGAGCTGTTTTTT

clone_size: -
j_call: TRBJ2-5
d_call: TRBD1
v_call: TRBV6-1
cdr3_length: 13
cdr3_aa: CASIWDSSSAQYF
cdr3_nt: TGTGCCAGCATATGGGACAGTTCCTCGGCCCAGTACTTC

clone_size: few
j_call: TRBJ1-1
d_call: -
v_call: TRBV6-2/TRBV6-3
cdr3_length: 15
cdr3_aa: CASSDSPTVNTEAFF
cdr3_nt: TGTGCCAGCAGTGACTCCCCGACAGTGAACACTGAAGCTTTCTTT

clone_size: -
j_call: TRBJ1-5
d_call: TRBD1
v_call: TRBV5-5
cdr3_length: 16
cdr3_aa: CASSAGQGGSNQPQHF
cdr3_nt: TGTGCCAGCAGCGCCGGACAGGGCGGAAGCAATCAGCCCCAGCATTTT

clone_size: -
j_call: TRBJ1-1
d_call: TRBD1
v_call: TRBV24-1
cdr3_length: 11
cdr3_aa: CATGTGVPAFF
cdr3_nt: TGTGCGACCGGGACAGGGGTTCCAGCTTTCTTT

clone_size: -
j_call: TRBJ1-1
d_call: TRBD1
v_call: TRBV7-2
cdr3_length: 16
cdr3_aa: CASSLDRGYLNTEAFF
cdr3_nt: TGTGCCAGCAGCTTGGACAGGGGATATCTGAACACTGAAGCTTTCTTT

clone_size: -
j_call: TRBJ1-6
d_call: -
v_call: TRBV6-5
cdr3_length: 13
cdr3_aa: CASSSGSNSPLHF
cdr3_nt: TGTGCCAGCAGTTCAGGGTCTAATTCACCCCTCCACTTT

clone_size: -
j_call: TRBJ1-1
d_call: -
v_call: TRBV6-2/TRBV6-3
cdr3_length: 13
cdr3_aa: CASTLWGQGEAFF
cdr3_nt: TGTGCCAGCACCCTATGGGGGCAGGGTGAAGCTTTCTTT

clone_size: many
j_call: TRBJ2-1
d_call: -
v_call: TRBV5-6
cdr3_length: 15
cdr3_aa: CASSLRGGAYNEQFF
cdr3_nt: TGTGCCAGCAGCTTGAGAGGGGGGGCCTACAATGAGCAGTTCTTC

clone_size: -
j_call: TRBJ1-6
d_call: TRBD1
v_call: TRBV4-3
cdr3_length: 16
cdr3_aa: CASSQAGTGFVSPLHF
cdr3_nt: TGCGCCAGCAGCCAAGCTGGGACAGGTTTTGTTTCACCCCTCCACTTT

clone_size: -
j_call: TRBJ2-3
d_call: TRBD1
v_call: TRBV11-2
cdr3_length: 17
cdr3_aa: CASSLDWGTGFADTQYF
cdr3_nt: TGTGCCAGCAGCTTAGATTGGGGGACAGGGTTCGCAGATACGCAGTATTTT

clone_size: few
j_call: TRBJ1-1
d_call: -
v_call: TRBV20-1
cdr3_length: 13
cdr3_aa: CSVLRGVNTEAFF
cdr3_nt: TGCAGTGTCCTACGGGGGGTGAACACTGAAGCTTTCTTT

clone_size: few
j_call: TRBJ2-1
d_call: -
v_call: TRBV7-8
cdr3_length: 13
cdr3_aa: CASSLPDTLQQFF
cdr3_nt: TGTGCCAGCAGCCTTCCAGATACGCTGCAGCAGTTCTTC

clone_size: -
j_call: TRBJ2-1
d_call: -
v_call: TRBV7-6
cdr3_length: 16
cdr3_aa: CASSPGTLSTYNEQFF
cdr3_nt: TGTGCCAGCAGCCCCGGGACCTTATCCACCTACAATGAGCAGTTCTTC

clone_size: -
j_call: TRBJ2-5
d_call: -
v_call: TRBV9
cdr3_length: 15
cdr3_aa: CASSVGAGYQETQYF
cdr3_nt: TGTGCCAGCAGCGTAGGGGCAGGATATCAAGAGACCCAGTACTTC

clone_size: -
j_call: TRBJ1-5
d_call: -
v_call: TRBV19
cdr3_length: 18
cdr3_aa: CASSKVQGALDFNQPQHF
cdr3_nt: TGTGCCAGTAGTAAAGTACAGGGAGCTCTGGATTTTAATCAGCCCCAGCATTTT

clone_size: many
j_call: TRBJ2-1
d_call: -
v_call: TRBV4-1
cdr3_length: 17
cdr3_aa: CASSQEKRTPSYNEQFF
cdr3_nt: TGCGCCAGCAGCCAAGAAAAGCGGACCCCATCCTACAATGAGCAGTTCTTC

clone_size: -
j_call: TRBJ1-2
d_call: -
v_call: TRBV27
cdr3_length: 16
cdr3_aa: CASTPWSAGSTGGYTF
cdr3_nt: TGTGCCAGCACCCCCTGGTCCGCAGGGTCGACGGGAGGCTACACCTTC

clone_size: once
j_call: TRBJ2-5
d_call: -
v_call: TRBV7-2
cdr3_length: 15
cdr3_aa: CASSLRRGRPETQYF
cdr3_nt: TGTGCCAGCAGCTTACGTCGGGGCAGACCAGAGACCCAGTACTTC

clone_size: many
j_call: TRBJ2-5
d_call: -
v_call: TRBV12-3/TRBV12-4
cdr3_length: 12
cdr3_aa: CASSRGRETQYF
cdr3_nt: TGTGCCAGCAGCCGGGGCCGAGAGACCCAGTACTTC

clone_size: few
j_call: TRBJ1-5
d_call: -
v_call: TRBV6-1
cdr3_length: 13
cdr3_aa: CASSTIGGQPQHF
cdr3_nt: TGTGCCAGCAGCACCATTGGGGGACAGCCCCAGCATTTT

clone_size: -
j_call: TRBJ1-1
d_call: -
v_call: TRBV9
cdr3_length: 13
cdr3_aa: CASSRGEAGVAFF
cdr3_nt: TGTGCCAGCAGCCGAGGGGAGGCCGGGGTAGCTTTCTTT

clone_size: many
j_call: TRBJ2-5
d_call: -
v_call: TRBV29-1
cdr3_length: 15
cdr3_aa: CSVVKGWERGETQYF
cdr3_nt: TGCAGCGTTGTAAAAGGTTGGGAGCGTGGTGAGACCCAGTACTTC

clone_size: -
j_call: TRBJ2-7
d_call: TRBD1
v_call: TRBV11-2
cdr3_length: 15
cdr3_aa: CASSLGTGGLYEQYF
cdr3_nt: TGTGCCAGCAGCTTAGGGACAGGGGGACTATACGAGCAGTACTTC